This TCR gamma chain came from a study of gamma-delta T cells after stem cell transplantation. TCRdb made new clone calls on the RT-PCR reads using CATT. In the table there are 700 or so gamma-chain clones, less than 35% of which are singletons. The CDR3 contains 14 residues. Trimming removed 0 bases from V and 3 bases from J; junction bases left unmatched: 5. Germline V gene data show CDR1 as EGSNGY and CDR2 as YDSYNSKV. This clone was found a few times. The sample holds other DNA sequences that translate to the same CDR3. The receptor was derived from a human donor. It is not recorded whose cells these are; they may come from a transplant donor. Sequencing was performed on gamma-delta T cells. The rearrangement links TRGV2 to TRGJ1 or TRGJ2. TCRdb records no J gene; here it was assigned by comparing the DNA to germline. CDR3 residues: CATWDGPGYYKKLF. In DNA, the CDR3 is TGTGCCACCTGGGACGGGCCGGGTTATTATAAGAAACTCTTT.